These T cell receptor beta chains were read from a single sample in a study of blood T cell repertoires in COVID-19. Measured with immunoSEQ multiplex PCR; TCRdb has only the in-frame clones, and not every one. The table has 75,000 to 100,000 clones, around 75% seen once; the top ten hold approximately 25%. The material sequenced was peripheral blood. The receptors were sampled from a man aged 65-85 years with acute or convalescent COVID-19. The CDR3 runs from the conserved cysteine through the conserved F or W. The D gene is left open where the match is weak. Some rows mark clone size as missing; the rest say once, few, many or name a class of expanded clone.

CDR3aa: CASSQERLASGEKLFF
CDR3nt: TGCGCCAGCAGCCAAGAGAGACTGGCGTCGGGAGAAAAACTGTTTTTT
j_gene: TRBJ1-4
d_gene: -
abundance: many
len: 16
v_gene: TRBV4-3

CDR3aa: CASSLQGSGNTIYF
CDR3nt: TGTGCCAGCAGTTTACAGGGGTCTGGAAACACCATATATTTT
j_gene: TRBJ1-3
d_gene: -
abundance: -
len: 14
v_gene: TRBV27

CDR3aa: CASRRGQGKETQYF
CDR3nt: TGTGCCAGCAGACGGGGACAGGGAAAAGAGACCCAGTACTTC
j_gene: TRBJ2-5
d_gene: TRBD1
abundance: -
len: 14
v_gene: TRBV2

CDR3aa: CASSLAGSTDTQYF
CDR3nt: TGTGCCAGCAGTTTAGCGGGAAGCACAGATACGCAGTATTTT
j_gene: TRBJ2-3
d_gene: TRBD2
abundance: -
len: 14
v_gene: TRBV6-6

CDR3aa: CASSPSGLAGGIHYEQYF
CDR3nt: TGCGCCAGCAGCCCCTCCGGACTAGCGGGAGGGATCCACTACGAGCAGTACTTC
j_gene: TRBJ2-7
d_gene: TRBD2
abundance: -
len: 18
v_gene: TRBV5-1

CDR3aa: CASSLEGRGEETQYF
CDR3nt: TGCGCCAGCAGCTTGGAAGGCAGGGGAGAAGAGACCCAGTACTTC
j_gene: TRBJ2-5
d_gene: -
abundance: -
len: 15
v_gene: TRBV5-1

CDR3aa: CATSTRQGMNTEAFF
CDR3nt: TGTGCCACCAGCACCCGACAGGGGATGAACACTGAAGCTTTCTTT
j_gene: TRBJ1-1
d_gene: TRBD1
abundance: -
len: 15
v_gene: TRBV15

CDR3aa: CASSPRTGNNQPQHF
CDR3nt: TGTGCCAGCAGTCCCCGGACAGGGAACAATCAGCCCCAGCATTTT
j_gene: TRBJ1-5
d_gene: TRBD1
abundance: -
len: 15
v_gene: TRBV27

CDR3aa: CASSLSGQAFYGYTF
CDR3nt: TGTGCCAGCAGCCTATCGGGACAGGCCTTCTATGGCTACACCTTC
j_gene: TRBJ1-2
d_gene: TRBD1
abundance: -
len: 15
v_gene: TRBV7-6

CDR3aa: CASSQFRDSYNEQFF
CDR3nt: TGTGCCAGCAGCCAGTTCCGGGACAGTTACAATGAGCAGTTCTTC
j_gene: TRBJ2-1
d_gene: TRBD1
abundance: few
len: 15
v_gene: TRBV16

CDR3aa: CATSRSLGQEFYEQYF
CDR3nt: TGTGCCACCAGCCGTTCTCTTGGACAGGAGTTCTACGAGCAGTACTTC
j_gene: TRBJ2-7
d_gene: TRBD1
abundance: once
len: 16
v_gene: TRBV15

CDR3aa: CASSLLDRVRVNTEAFF
CDR3nt: TGTGCCAGCAGCTTATTGGACAGGGTGAGGGTGAACACTGAAGCTTTCTTT
j_gene: TRBJ1-1
d_gene: TRBD1
abundance: -
len: 17
v_gene: TRBV7-6

CDR3aa: CASSFTGGRGRFEQYF
CDR3nt: TGTGCCAGCAGCTTTACCGGCGGGAGAGGAAGGTTCGAGCAGTACTTC
j_gene: TRBJ2-7
d_gene: TRBD2
abundance: -
len: 16
v_gene: TRBV7-9

CDR3aa: CASSLDAGNTEAFF
CDR3nt: TGTGCCAGCAGCTTAGATGCAGGGAACACTGAAGCTTTCTTT
j_gene: TRBJ1-1
d_gene: -
abundance: -
len: 14
v_gene: TRBV7-2

CDR3aa: CASSLGGGAFTEAFF
CDR3nt: TGTGCCAGCAGCTTGGGAGGGGGCGCGTTCACTGAAGCTTTCTTT
j_gene: TRBJ1-1
d_gene: TRBD1
abundance: -
len: 15
v_gene: TRBV5-5

CDR3aa: CASTGQVHQPQHF
CDR3nt: TGCGCCAGCACCGGACAGGTTCATCAGCCCCAGCATTTT
j_gene: TRBJ1-5
d_gene: TRBD1
abundance: -
len: 13
v_gene: TRBV10-1

CDR3aa: CASSWVGVVSTDTQYF
CDR3nt: TGTGCCAGCAGTTGGGTCGGGGTTGTGAGCACAGATACGCAGTATTTT
j_gene: TRBJ2-3
d_gene: -
abundance: once
len: 16
v_gene: TRBV28

CDR3aa: CASSLARGVTGELFF
CDR3nt: TGTGCCAGCAGCTTAGCGCGGGGGGTCACCGGGGAGCTGTTTTTT
j_gene: TRBJ2-2
d_gene: TRBD2
abundance: -
len: 15
v_gene: TRBV7-6

CDR3aa: CASSVQETEAFF
CDR3nt: TGTGCCAGCAGCGTTCAGGAAACTGAAGCTTTCTTT
j_gene: TRBJ1-1
d_gene: -
abundance: -
len: 12
v_gene: TRBV5-6

CDR3aa: CASRRGANQPQHF
CDR3nt: TGTGCCAGTAGACGTGGGGCTAACCAGCCCCAGCATTTT
j_gene: TRBJ1-5
d_gene: -
abundance: -
len: 13
v_gene: TRBV19

CDR3aa: CASSARLAGVPSYNEQFF
CDR3nt: TGCGCCAGCAGCGCTCGACTAGCGGGAGTACCCTCCTACAATGAGCAGTTCTTC
j_gene: TRBJ2-1
d_gene: TRBD2
abundance: -
len: 18
v_gene: TRBV5-1

CDR3aa: CASSPQSTDTQYF
CDR3nt: TGTGCCAGCAGTCCCCAGAGCACAGATACGCAGTATTTT
j_gene: TRBJ2-3
d_gene: -
abundance: -
len: 13
v_gene: TRBV28

CDR3aa: CASSQGTATDQYF
CDR3nt: TGTGCCAGCTCACAGGGGACAGCTACGGACCAGTACTTC
j_gene: TRBJ2-7
d_gene: TRBD1
abundance: -
len: 13
v_gene: TRBV18

CDR3aa: CATSRDGTSHYEQYF
CDR3nt: TGTGCCACCAGTCGGGACGGGACATCTCATTACGAGCAGTACTTC
j_gene: TRBJ2-7
d_gene: -
abundance: once
len: 15
v_gene: TRBV24-1

CDR3aa: CASSGKRGGVTEKLFF
CDR3nt: TGCGCCAGCAGTGGAAAGCGGGGGGGCGTAACTGAAAAACTGTTTTTT
j_gene: TRBJ1-4
d_gene: -
abundance: once
len: 16
v_gene: TRBV5-1

CDR3aa: CASSTAGQSYEQYF
CDR3nt: TGTGCCAGCAGCACGGCAGGCCAATCCTACGAGCAGTACTTC
j_gene: TRBJ2-7
d_gene: -
abundance: -
len: 14
v_gene: TRBV7-6

CDR3aa: CASSQSEAESYTF
CDR3nt: TGTGCCAGCAGCCAAAGTGAGGCCGAAAGCTACACCTTC
j_gene: TRBJ1-2
d_gene: -
abundance: -
len: 13
v_gene: TRBV3-1/TRBV3-2

CDR3aa: CASSLTSGTTDTQYF
CDR3nt: TGTGCCAGCAGCCTGACTAGCGGGACGACAGATACGCAGTATTTT
j_gene: TRBJ2-3
d_gene: TRBD2
abundance: -
len: 15
v_gene: TRBV6-4

CDR3aa: CASFRHGQYF
CDR3nt: TGTGCCAGCTTTAGACATGGGCAGTACTTC
j_gene: TRBJ2-7
d_gene: -
abundance: -
len: 10
v_gene: TRBV21-1

CDR3aa: CASSLSGGRAWETQYF
CDR3nt: TGTGCCAGCAGCTTATCTGGCGGGAGGGCCTGGGAGACCCAGTACTTC
j_gene: TRBJ2-5
d_gene: TRBD2
abundance: -
len: 16
v_gene: TRBV5-4

CDR3aa: CATSPGQDSNQPQHF
CDR3nt: TGTGCCACCAGTCCAGGACAGGATAGCAATCAGCCCCAGCATTTT
j_gene: TRBJ1-5
d_gene: TRBD1
abundance: -
len: 15
v_gene: TRBV24-1

CDR3aa: CASTFLAGPNEQYF
CDR3nt: TGTGCCAGCACATTTCTAGCGGGACCCAACGAGCAGTACTTC
j_gene: TRBJ2-7
d_gene: TRBD2
abundance: few
len: 14
v_gene: TRBV18

CDR3aa: CASSILGGLYNEQFF
CDR3nt: TGTGCCAGTAGTATCCTTGGCGGCCTCTACAATGAGCAGTTCTTC
j_gene: TRBJ2-1
d_gene: -
abundance: -
len: 15
v_gene: TRBV19

CDR3aa: CASSLGTGGGTGELFF
CDR3nt: TGTGCCAGCAGCCTGGGGACAGGGGGCGGGACCGGGGAGCTGTTTTTT
j_gene: TRBJ2-2
d_gene: TRBD1
abundance: -
len: 16
v_gene: TRBV3-1/TRBV3-2

CDR3aa: CASRQSLQGSETQYF
CDR3nt: TGTGCCAGCAGACAGTCTCTTCAGGGGTCAGAGACCCAGTACTTC
j_gene: TRBJ2-5
d_gene: -
abundance: once
len: 15
v_gene: TRBV2

CDR3aa: CASSLELTDTQYF
CDR3nt: TGCGCCAGCAGCTTGGAGCTCACAGATACGCAGTATTTT
j_gene: TRBJ2-3
d_gene: -
abundance: -
len: 13
v_gene: TRBV5-1

CDR3aa: CASVGQPNPEAFF
CDR3nt: TGTGCCAGCGTGGGACAGCCGAACCCTGAAGCTTTCTTT
j_gene: TRBJ1-1
d_gene: TRBD1
abundance: -
len: 13
v_gene: TRBV6-5

CDR3aa: CAISESSTSGSTGTQYF
CDR3nt: TGTGCCATCAGTGAGTCCTCTACTAGCGGGAGTACAGGTACGCAGTATTTT
j_gene: TRBJ2-3
d_gene: TRBD2
abundance: many
len: 17
v_gene: TRBV10-3

CDR3aa: CASPPGGIHTDTQYF
CDR3nt: TGTGCCAGCCCCCCCGGAGGCATCCACACAGATACGCAGTATTTT
j_gene: TRBJ2-3
d_gene: -
abundance: few
len: 15
v_gene: TRBV28

CDR3aa: CASSLSSSGSPNEQFF
CDR3nt: TGTGCCAGCAGTTTATCATCTAGCGGGAGCCCCAATGAGCAGTTCTTC
j_gene: TRBJ2-1
d_gene: TRBD2
abundance: -
len: 16
v_gene: TRBV27

CDR3aa: CASLAGTGERGYTF
CDR3nt: TGTGCCAGCTTAGCCGGGACAGGGGAGCGAGGCTACACCTTC
j_gene: TRBJ1-2
d_gene: TRBD1
abundance: -
len: 14
v_gene: TRBV18

CDR3aa: CASSQGPDQPQHF
CDR3nt: TGTGCCAGCAGCCAGGGCCCGGATCAGCCCCAGCATTTT
j_gene: TRBJ1-5
d_gene: -
abundance: -
len: 13
v_gene: TRBV14